Shown below are 27 T cell receptor beta chains from a single sample sequenced in a study of OX40 agonist ivuxolimab in advanced cancers. Libraries were prepared by immunoSEQ multiplex PCR; TCRdb keeps only in-frame clonotypes and omits some of them. The sample shows approximately 80,000 clones, 89% of them seen only once. Sequences were derived from CD4+ or CD8+ T cells sorted from blood, sampled in a trial of the OX40 agonist ivuxolimab. The origin of the receptors is an adult with an advanced solid tumor such as melanoma, head and neck, liver or kidney cancer.

The chain employs TRBV27 and TRBJ1-1, with D unresolved. Germline loops: CDR1 MNHEY, CDR2 SMNVEV (reference sequence). This CDR3 is 13 amino acids long. The V and J ends lost 0 bases and 4 bases respectively, with 6 bases between them. This chain's CDR3 is CASSLSGGTEAFF. CDR3 coding DNA: TGTGCCAGCAGTTTATCGGGTGGCACTGAAGCTTTCTTT.

The CDR3 region has the DNA TGTGCCAGCAGCTCGCCCGTTCCTGGAGGGGCTAATGAAAAACTGTTTTTT. This gives the protein CASSSPVPGGANEKLFF. This sequence joins TRBV5-6 and TRBJ1-4; D might be TRBD1 (5 bases). Germline V gene lookup returns CDR1 SGHDT and CDR2 YYEEEE. The CDR3 is 17 amino acids. V was clipped by 3 bases and J by 3 bases, with 18 bases between them.

V usage is TRBV2 and J usage is TRBJ2-2; D gene uncertain. The V gene's germline CDR1 is SNHLY and CDR2 FYNNEI. The V and J ends lost 4 bases and 6 bases respectively, with 3 bases between them. The CDR3 extends over 11 amino acids. CDR3 in amino acids: CASSAPGELFF. In DNA form, the CDR3 reads TGTGCCAGCAGTGCCCCCGGGGAGCTGTTTTTT.

V is TRBV10-3 and J is TRBJ2-7; 8 positions match TRBD1. Germline V gene lookup returns CDR1 ENHRY and CDR2 SYGVKD. The junction had 4 bases not matched to a gene; V was cut back by 6 bases and J by 0 bases. The CDR3 sequence is 14 residues long. The CDR3 loop is CAIRRTGNSYEQYF. The CDR3 coding sequence is TGTGCCATCAGGAGGACAGGGAACTCCTACGAGCAGTACTTC.

J is TRBJ2-3 and V is TRBV6-5; 10 bases match TRBD2. The CDR3 is 16 amino acids. V dropped 4 bases and J dropped 3; count of bases not matched to a gene: 7. Germline CDR1 MNHEY, CDR2 SVGAGI. CDR3 in DNA: TGTGCCAGCAGTTCCTTAACTAGCGGGATTACAGATACGCAGTATTTT. Translating it yields CASSSLTSGITDTQYF.

This clone was recorded a few times. The chain has TRBV7-9 and TRBJ1-4; 7 positions match TRBD1. In germline, CDR1 is SEHNR, CDR2 FQNEAQ (reference sequence). V lost 5 bases and J lost 7; bases outside the gene matches: 7. The CDR3 sequence is 14 residues long. CDR3 in DNA: TGTGCCAGCAGCCGACGGGACAGAGGTGAAAAACTGTTTTTT. Its protein is CASSRRDRGEKLFF.

The rearrangement uses TRBV5-4 and TRBJ1-2; D call uncertain. The CDR3 is made up of 13 amino acids. Trimming left V 6 bases short and J 0 bases short, with 9 bases between. The V gene's germline CDR1 is SGHNT and CDR2 YYREEE (reference sequence). CDR3 protein: CASTPTSNYGYTF. The CDR3 nucleotides read TGTGCCAGCACTCCGACTTCTAACTATGGCTACACCTTC. The complete variable domain, with remaining parts taken from reference TRBV5-4 and TRBJ1-2, reads ETGVTQSPTHLIKTRGQQVTLRCSSQSGHNTVSWYQQALGQGPQFIFQYYREEENGRGNFPPRFSGLQFPNYSSELNVNALELDDSALYLCASTPTSNYGYTFGSGTRLTVV.

The rearrangement links TRBV28 to TRBJ1-1; 7 nucleotides align to TRBD1. J gave up 2 bases and V 3 bases, and 6 bases lay outside the gene matches. Germline V CDR1 and CDR2: MDHEN, SYDVKM. This CDR3 has 15 residues. The CDR3 spells CASSFRGTVNTEAFF. The CDR3, as DNA: TGTGCCAGCAGTTTCCGAGGGACAGTCAACACTGAAGCTTTCTTT.

The genes are TRBV9 and TRBJ2-7; D possibly corresponds to TRBD2 (5 bases). This CDR3 spans 13 amino acids. Per germline, CDR1 SGDLS and CDR2 YYNGEE. V was trimmed by 3 bases and J by 7 bases, leaving 14 bases between them. The CDR3 nucleotides read TGTGCCAGCAGCGCCGGACTGTATTGGGAGCAGTACTTC. It specifies CASSAGLYWEQYF.

The chain combines TRBV19 with TRBJ1-2; D call uncertain. CDR1 and CDR2 (germline): LNHDA, SQIVND (reference sequence). Trimming took off 5 bases at V and 2 bases at J, with 6 bases between the two ends. This CDR3 has 12 amino acids. In nucleotides, the CDR3 is TGTGCCAGTAGTGTCAGAAACTATGGCTACACCTTC. It specifies CASSVRNYGYTF.

This chain joins TRBV21-1 and TRBJ2-3; no DNA check was done on the table's D call, TRBD2. TRBV21-1 is flagged as a pseudogene. The CDR3 runs to 17 residues. The CDR3 loop is CASSKRRQRESKDTQYF. The CDR3 DNA reads TGTGCCAGCAGCAAAAGGCGGCAGCGGGAGTCGAAAGATACGCAGTATTTT.

The chain links TRBV20-1 to TRBJ1-1; D remains ambiguous. V lost 7 bases and J lost 1, with 7 bases in between. CDR1 and CDR2 (germline): DFQATT, SNEGSKA (reference sequence). CDR3 length: 11 residues. CDR3 DNA: TGCAGTGTCCTGGGGAACACTGAAGCTTTCTTT. This sequence encodes CSVLGNTEAFF.

V and J are TRBV6-5 and TRBJ2-7; D may be TRBD1 (5 bases). CDR3 size: 13 residues. Germline V lookup: CDR1 MNHEY, CDR2 SVGAGI. V lost 5 bases, J lost 4 bases, and 12 bases lay in between. CDR3 loop: CASSVGPEYEQYF. CDR3 sequence (DNA): TGTGCCAGCAGTGTGGGGCCGGAATACGAGCAGTACTTC.

This sequence joins TRBV28 and TRBJ2-2; TRBD1 or TRBD2 may be the D gene (5 bases each). V lost 6 bases, J lost 6 bases, and 17 bases lay in between. Per germline, CDR1 MDHEN and CDR2 SYDVKM. CDR3 size: 15 residues. This CDR3 reads CASSHQAVGAGELFF. As DNA, the CDR3 is TGTGCCAGCAGCCACCAAGCGGTAGGGGCCGGGGAGCTGTTTTTT.

The chain employs TRBV5-4 and TRBJ2-3; TRBD1 agrees at 9 bases. J lost 2 bases, V lost 6 bases, and 7 bases had no gene match. There are 15 residues in the CDR3. Germline V lookup: CDR1 SGHNT, CDR2 YYREEE (reference sequence). DNA for the CDR3: TGTGCCAGCAAGGCCGGGACAGGGAACACAGATACGCAGTATTTT. This encodes CASKAGTGNTDTQYF.

This clone was recorded once. The gene calls are TRBV11-2 and TRBJ2-3; TRBD2 matches at 8 bases. J gave up 2 bases and V 2 bases, and 6 bases lay outside the gene matches. CDR1 is SGHAT, CDR2 FQNNGV, per germline. The CDR3 sequence is 16 residues long. CDR3 DNA sequence: TGTGCCAGCAGCTTAAGGGGCGGGGGGATCACAGATACGCAGTATTTT. Translated: CASSLRGGGITDTQYF.

The chain combines TRBV6-5 with TRBJ2-3; 12 positions agree with TRBD2. This CDR3 has 15 amino acids. Per germline, CDR1 MNHEY and CDR2 SVGAGI. V lost 2 bases, J lost 4 bases, and 1 base stayed unmatched. For the CDR3, the DNA is TGTGCCAGCAGTTACACTAGCGGGAGGTCAGATACGCAGTATTTT. This codes for CASSYTSGRSDTQYF.

The CDR3 coding sequence is TGTGCCAGCAGCTTATTAATCACAGTTGATAGCAATCAGCCCCAGCATTTT. As protein: CASSLLITVDSNQPQHF. The chain joins TRBV5-5 to TRBJ1-5; D is ambiguous. The CDR3 has 17 residues. CDR1 and CDR2 (germline): SGHKS, YYEKEE (reference sequence). The V and J ends lost 2 bases and 0 bases respectively, with 15 bases between them. The whole variable domain, filled in from reference TRBV5-5 and TRBJ1-5, reads DAGVTQSPTHLIKTRGQQVTLRCSPISGHKSVSWYQQVLGQGPQFIFQYYEKEERGRGNFPDRFSARQFPNYSSELNVNALLLGDSALYLCASSLLITVDSNQPQHFGDGTRLSIL.

This chain joins TRBV27 and TRBJ2-2; 8 bases are a match to TRBD2. Germline V gene data show CDR1 as MNHEY and CDR2 as SMNVEV (reference sequence). The CDR3 extends over 17 amino acids. J lost 3 bases, V lost 5 bases, and 11 bases had no gene match. The CDR3 nucleotides are TGTGCCAGCAGTCCCCACTTGAGCGGGGGTTACACCGGGGAGCTGTTTTTT. Residues: CASSPHLSGGYTGELFF.

V gene TRBV7-3 combines with J gene TRBJ2-5; 10 bases agree with TRBD1. Germline assignment: CDR1 SGHTA and CDR2 FQGTGA. CDR3 length: 19 residues. With V trimmed by 2 bases and J by 4 bases, 16 bases remained unmatched. CDR3 sequence (DNA): TGTGCCAGCAGCTTAGGCCGGCCGCTGAGACAGGGGGCTGGAGAGACCCAGTACTTC. This sequence encodes CASSLGRPLRQGAGETQYF.

V is TRBV5-4 and J is TRBJ2-2; no clear D gene. V lost 0 bases, J lost 4 bases, and 4 bases lay in between. CDR3 size: 13 residues. Germline CDR1 SGHNT, CDR2 YYREEE (reference sequence). The CDR3: CASSLAGTGELFF. For the CDR3, the DNA is TGTGCCAGCAGCTTGGCGGGCACCGGGGAGCTGTTTTTT.

The chain has TRBV30 and TRBJ1-2, with 8 nucleotides matching TRBD1. Germline CDR1 reads GTSNPN; CDR2 reads SVGIG (reference sequence). The V segment lost 1 base and the J segment 5 bases; nucleotides outside the gene matches: 6. CDR3 length equals 14 residues. For the CDR3, the DNA is TGTGCCTGGAGTGGAGGGACAGGCGGGTATGGCTACACCTTC. As protein: CAWSGGTGGYGYTF.

This clone was counted between two and nine times. J is TRBJ1-6 and V is TRBV27; 9 positions agree with TRBD1. The CDR3 totals 15 residues. CDR1 and CDR2 (germline): MNHEY, SMNVEV (reference sequence). J gave up 6 bases and V 6 bases, and 6 bases lay outside the gene matches. CDR3 loop: CASRSTGGGNSPLHF. CDR3 bases: TGTGCCAGCAGGTCCACAGGGGGCGGTAATTCACCCCTCCACTTT.

V and J are TRBV7-9 and TRBJ2-3; 7 bases agree with TRBD1. CDR1 is SEHNR and CDR2 is FQNEAQ in the germline V gene (reference sequence). V was clipped by 5 bases and J by 4 bases; unmatched bases: 9. CDR3 size: 15 residues. CDR3 amino acids: CASSKSRQGADTQYF. The CDR3 region has the DNA TGTGCCAGCAGCAAATCAAGACAGGGCGCAGATACGCAGTATTTT.

V and J are TRBV2 and TRBJ1-2; D is unresolved. This CDR3 has 11 residues. Trimming stripped 6 bases from V and 4 bases from J, with 6 bases between. Per the germline V gene, CDR1 is SNHLY and CDR2 is FYNNEI. The CDR3 sequence: CASRTGYGYTF. In DNA form, the CDR3 reads TGTGCCAGCAGGACTGGCTATGGCTACACCTTC.

This chain joins TRBV28 and TRBJ1-4; no reliable D call. The length of the CDR3 is 12 residues. V dropped 5 bases and J dropped 8 bases, with 9 bases sitting between them. Germline V gene data show CDR1 as MDHEN and CDR2 as SYDVKM. For the CDR3, the DNA is TGTGCCAGCAGTACAAACGGGGAAAAACTGTTTTTT. Its translation: CASSTNGEKLFF. Complete variable domain (other parts from reference TRBV28 and TRBJ1-4): DVKVTQSSRYLVKRTGEKVFLECVQDMDHENMFWYRQDPGLGLRLIYFSYDVKMKEKGDIPEGYSVSREKKERFSLILESASTNQTSMYLCASSTNGEKLFFGSGTQLSVL.

The V call is TRBV28, the J call TRBJ1-3, with a tentative D call TRBD1 (5 bases). V was cut by 10 bases and J by 2 bases, with 18 bases left in between. This CDR3 is 15 amino acids long. Germline loops: CDR1 MDHEN, CDR2 SYDVKM. CDR3 nucleotide sequence: TGTGCCACCAAGGCTCCAGGGACGACTGGAAACACCATATATTTT. This gives the protein CATKAPGTTGNTIYF.